Sequencing of this T cell receptor beta chain was carried out in a study of T cell responses to AZD1222 COVID-19 vaccine. The wider study: Both about-4-week and about-12-week second-dose recipients were combined. The study, taken as a whole, reports: Two AZD1222 administrations were followed by greater Spike-specific TCR breadth and depth. Spike was spanned by vaccine-associated CD4 TCRs, which were dominant at 160-218 and 743-854.

Clones were read by immunoSEQ multiplex PCR, and TCRdb kept only the in-frame ones, dropping some. The top ten hold 4.5% to 6% of the sample, which has 100,000 to 150,000 clones, about 90% seen once. Trimming removed 3 bases from V and 5 bases from J; junction bases left unmatched: 6. This CDR3 is built from 15 residues. CDR1 SGHDT and CDR2 YYEEEE come from the germline V gene. For this clone: Its antigen is unidentified.

The sequencing used peripheral blood, collected on day 0 of AZD1222 vaccination. This receptor was taken from an adult in good health. V and J are TRBV5-6 and TRBJ2-2; 8 nucleotides line up with TRBD2. The chain's CDR3 is CASSSGRGSTGELFF. The CDR3, as DNA: TGTGCCAGCAGCTCCGGGAGGGGGTCGACCGGGGAGCTGTTTTTT.